This TCR beta chain was recorded in a study of control samples from healthy donors and cancer patients. TCRdb's table, derived via immunoSEQ multiplex PCR, lists solely in-frame clones and lacks some. This table has approximately 87,000 clones, roughly 93% appearing once. With 3 bases removed from V and 0 bases from J, the gap between germline ends came to 8 bases. The CDR3 is 13 amino acids. CDR1 and CDR2 from the germline V gene are GTSNPN and SVGIG (reference sequence). This clone was counted once. What was sequenced was PBMCs. This clonotype originated in a woman aged 40 to 55 with lung cancer. V usage is TRBV30 and J usage is TRBJ1-1; D possibly corresponds to TRBD1 (6 bases). The chain's CDR3 is CAWRGQLNTEAFF. CDR3 nucleotides: TGTGCCTGGAGGGGACAACTGAACACTGAAGCTTTCTTT.